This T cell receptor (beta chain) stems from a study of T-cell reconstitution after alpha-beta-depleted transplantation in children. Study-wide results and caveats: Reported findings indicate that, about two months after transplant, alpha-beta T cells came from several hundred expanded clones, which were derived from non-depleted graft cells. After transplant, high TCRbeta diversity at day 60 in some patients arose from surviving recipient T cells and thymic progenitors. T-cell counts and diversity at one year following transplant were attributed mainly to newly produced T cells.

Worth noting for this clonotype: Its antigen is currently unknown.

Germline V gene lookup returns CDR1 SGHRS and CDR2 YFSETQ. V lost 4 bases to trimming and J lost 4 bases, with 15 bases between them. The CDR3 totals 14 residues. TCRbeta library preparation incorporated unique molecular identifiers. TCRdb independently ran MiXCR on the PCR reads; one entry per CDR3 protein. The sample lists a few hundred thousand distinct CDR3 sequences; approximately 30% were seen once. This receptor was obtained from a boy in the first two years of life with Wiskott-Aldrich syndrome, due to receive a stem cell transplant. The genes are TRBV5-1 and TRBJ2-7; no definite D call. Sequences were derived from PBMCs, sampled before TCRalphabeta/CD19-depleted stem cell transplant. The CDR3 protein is CASSLQTHRYEQYF. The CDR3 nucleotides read TGCGCCAGCAGCCTCCAGACACACCGATACGAGCAGTACTTC. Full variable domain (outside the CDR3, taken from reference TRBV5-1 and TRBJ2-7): KAGVTQTPRYLIKTRGQQVTLSCSPISGHRSVSWYQQTPGQGLQFLFEYFSETQRNKGNFPGRFSGRQFSNSRSEMNVSTLELGDSALYLCASSLQTHRYEQYFGPGTRLTVT.